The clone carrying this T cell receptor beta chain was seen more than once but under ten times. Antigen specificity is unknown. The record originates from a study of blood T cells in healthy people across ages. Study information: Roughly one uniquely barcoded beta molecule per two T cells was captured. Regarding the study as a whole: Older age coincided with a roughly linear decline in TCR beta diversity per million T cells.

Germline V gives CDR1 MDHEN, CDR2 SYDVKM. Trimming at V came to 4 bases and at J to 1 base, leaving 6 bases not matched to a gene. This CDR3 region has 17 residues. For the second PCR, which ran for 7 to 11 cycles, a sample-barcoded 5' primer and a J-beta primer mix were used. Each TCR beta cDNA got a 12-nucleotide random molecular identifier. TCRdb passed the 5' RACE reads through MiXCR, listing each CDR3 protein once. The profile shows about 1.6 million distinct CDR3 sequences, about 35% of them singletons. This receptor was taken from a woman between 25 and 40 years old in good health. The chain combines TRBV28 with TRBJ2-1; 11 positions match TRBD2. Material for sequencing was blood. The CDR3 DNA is TGTGCCAGCAGTTCCCCAACTAGCGGGGGTTCCTACAATGAGCAGTTCTTC. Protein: CASSSPTSGGSYNEQFF.